This T cell receptor (beta chain) was identified in a study of control samples from healthy donors and cancer patients. Measured with immunoSEQ multiplex PCR; TCRdb has only the in-frame clones, and not every one. This sample has approximately 41,000 clones, with approximately 94% found just once. Source material: blood. This receptor was obtained from a man between 60 and 75 years old in good health.

The CDR3 sequence is CASSPAGTGNNEQFF. CDR3 nucleotide sequence: TGCGCCAGCAGCCCTGCCGGGACAGGGAACAATGAGCAGTTCTTC. The chain couples TRBV5-1 to TRBJ2-1, with TRBD1 matching 9 bases. CDR3 length: 15 residues. Germline V lookup: CDR1 SGHRS, CDR2 YFSETQ. After removal of 4 bases from V and 5 bases from J, the junction contained 7 bases not matched to a gene.